This TCR beta chain was identified during a study of T-cell reconstitution after alpha-beta-depleted transplantation in children (TCRdb year 2016). A note on the overall study: The study quantitatively tracked T-cell immune reconstitution after TCRalphabeta/CD19-depleted allogeneic hematopoietic cell transplantation in children using TCR repertoire profiling.

Compared with germline, V lacks 0 bases and J lacks 4 bases; bases without a gene match: 11. In the germline V gene, CDR1 corresponds to LGHNA and CDR2 to YSLEER. Including the terminal cysteine and phenylalanine, the CDR3 comprises 19 residues. Only the CDR3 DNA stays, 57 bases, in frame from base 1. With regard to this clonotype: Its specific antigen is unknown. Base qualities are missing; no much larger clone stands one base away.

Receptor amplification or capture employed PCR. Sequencing relied on an Illumina HiSeq 2500. TCR library preparation used molecular barcoding, with unique molecular identifiers applied to normalize quantification of the TCRbeta repertoire. TCRdb trimmed public reads at Q25 via fastp, called clones via MiXCR and kept in-frame beta chains. CDR3 protein duplicates are merged, each entry listing the most common genes and DNA. The sample table records hundreds of thousands of distinct CDR3 sequences; around 15% of these occur just once. Roughly 41% of the sample lies in the top ten. What the authors observed across the whole study: The apparently early alphabetaT-cell count recovery about two months after transplant was reportedly dependent on only several hundred rapidly expanded clones derived from non-depleted graft cells. The frequencies of hyperexpanded clones fell over the following months, and after one year, T-cell counts and TCRbeta diversity were mostly attributed to newly produced T cells. In some patients, the high TCRbeta diversity seen at day 60 was put down to recipient T cells and intrathymic progenitors that had survived conditioning.

The sample's treatment or condition label is to be understood as: allogeneic hematopoietic cell transplantation with graft depleted of TCRalphabeta T cells and CD19 B cells. The children who served as transplant recipients had been given grafts of TCRalphabeta/CD19-depleted allogeneic hematopoietic cells. This sequence was found in a male patient aged 2 to 10 who had a stem cell transplant for acute lymphoblastic leukemia, so the T cells may come from the graft donor. Recombination joined TRBV4-3 with TRBJ2-2, with 10 bases in between that match TRBD2. The material sequenced was PBMCs, mostly from graft donor cells, taken 360 days after TCRalphabeta/CD19-depleted stem cell transplant. The sequenced DNA: TGCGCCAGCAGCCAAGATTCCCGACTAGCGGGCCAGGTCACCGGGGAGCTGTTTTTT. The resulting protein is CASSQDSRLAGQVTGELFF.